These 5 T cell receptor beta chains were sequenced from one sample in a study of shared clonotypes between healthy human individuals (TCRdb year 2020). Library preparation was by the immunoSEQ multiplex PCR assay. In its TCRdb copy, this immuneACCESS table keeps in-frame sequences only and misses some clones. Where compared with another copy, unresolved V genes explain less than half of these, and the others have no known cause. Present in this sample are about 690,000 clones, around 90% of which were seen just once. The top ten clones comprise about 34% of the sample. The sequenced sample consisted of memory CD8+ T cells from PBMCs. Read against the paper, the sample's cell subset or site label means: CD45RO+ cells pooled with CCR7-negative TemRA cells. All receptors derive from a man in his late teens or twenties in good health. Some clones in this sample may be carry-over from other donors' samples.

The CDR3 DNA is TGTGCCAGCTCCGTTGGGGACTTCAACACAGATACGCAGTATTTT. This encodes CASSVGDFNTDTQYF. The chain combines TRBV27 with TRBJ2-3, with D tentatively TRBD2 (6 bases). The CDR3 is 15 amino acids. Germline values: CDR1 MNHEY, CDR2 SMNVEV (reference sequence). Trimming stripped 8 bases from V and 2 bases from J, with 17 bases between.

The J gene is TRBJ1-4, the V gene TRBV15; D may be TRBD1 (6 bases). CDR3 length: 17 amino acids. V was trimmed by 0 bases and J by 8 bases, leaving 19 bases between them. CDR1 is LNHNV and CDR2 is YYDKDF in the germline V gene (reference sequence). CDR3 region: CATSRDFRDINTEKLFF. In nucleotides, the CDR3 is TGTGCCACCAGCAGAGATTTCAGGGACATTAATACGGAAAAACTGTTTTTT.

The chain recombines TRBV15 with TRBJ2-2; 9 bases fit TRBD2. This CDR3 is 16 amino acids long. Losses at the gene ends were 1 base for V and 2 bases for J; bases not matched to a gene: 2. Germline CDR1 is LNHNV and CDR2 is YYDKDF (reference sequence). The CDR3 DNA reads TGTGCCACCAGCAGAGTAGCGGGAGCCAACACCGGGGAGCTGTTTTTT. Translated, it gives CATSRVAGANTGELFF. Full variable domain (rest looked up from reference TRBV15 and TRBJ2-2): DAMVIQNPRYQVTQFGKPVTLSCSQTLNHNVMYWYQQKSSQAPKLLFHYYDKDFNNEADTPDNFQSRRPNTSFCFLDIRSPGLGDTAMYLCATSRVAGANTGELFFGEGSRLTVL.

The genes are TRBV27 and TRBJ2-1; 9 positions agree with TRBD2. This CDR3 is 16 amino acids long. J lost 1 base, V lost 5 bases, and 6 bases had no gene match. Per the germline V gene, CDR1 is MNHEY and CDR2 is SMNVEV (reference sequence). DNA for the CDR3: TGTGCCAGCAGTCCCAGACTAGCGGATTCCTACAATGAGCAGTTCTTC. Amino acids: CASSPRLADSYNEQFF.

On this clone: The limits of the CDR3 on the DNA are not certain, so only TCRdb's listed CDR3 is given. The V and J genes are TRBV27 and TRBJ2-5; TRBD2 reflects the table's D call only, with no check against the DNA. The CDR3 length is 15 residues, termini included. The germline CDR1 and CDR2 sequences are MNHEY and SMNVEV (reference sequence). The CDR3 loop reads CASSFWTSGQETQYF.